What follows are 18 T cell receptor beta chains derived from one specimen sequenced in a study of cytomegalovirus exposure and HLA in healthy donors. The study ran its PCR with 60 Vbeta and 13 Jbeta primers. Measured with immunoSEQ multiplex PCR; TCRdb has only the in-frame clones, and not every one. This sample has 96,000 or so clones, with roughly 79% found just once. Sequencing input: PBMCs. The receptors here all came from a woman between 65 and 79 years old in good health and CMV-seropositive.

The genes are TRBV7-8 and TRBJ2-1, with D perhaps matching TRBD2 (5 bases). Germline loops: CDR1 SGHVS, CDR2 FQNEAQ. Between the trimmed V and J ends, which lost 5 bases and 8 bases, there was a span of 22 bases. This CDR3 comprises 16 residues. For the CDR3, the DNA is TGTGCCAGCAGCCCCCGCGGGCTTTTGGCCGCTGATGAGCAGTTCTTC. Translating gives CASSPRGLLAADEQFF.

The rearrangement uses TRBV4-2 and TRBJ2-7; D possibly corresponds to TRBD1 (6 bases). Germline loops: CDR1 LGHNA, CDR2 YNFKEQ. Trimming cost V 3 bases and J 6 bases, with 21 bases left between them. The CDR3 length is 16 residues. This CDR3 reads CASSHKMGQGMGEQYF. The CDR3, as DNA: TGTGCCAGCAGCCATAAGATGGGGCAGGGGATGGGCGAGCAGTACTTC.

This clone was observed once. The chain employs TRBV28 and TRBJ2-4; 7 nucleotides match TRBD1. With V trimmed by 5 bases and J by 1 base, 11 bases remained unmatched. The CDR3 length is 17 residues. Germline CDR1 and CDR2: MDHEN and SYDVKM. CDR3 sequence: CASSRPQGIGAKNIQYF. CDR3 nucleotides: TGTGCCAGCAGTCGACCACAGGGGATAGGGGCCAAAAACATTCAGTACTTC.

The chain has TRBV6-1 and TRBJ1-4; D is possibly TRBD1 (6 bases). Deletions cut 3 bases from V and 8 bases from J, with 10 bases between. The CDR3 spans 13 residues. Germline CDR1 reads MNHNS; CDR2 reads SASEGT. The CDR3 region is CASSDRGGEKLFF. The CDR3 DNA reads as TGTGCCAGCAGTGACAGGGGTGGCGAAAAACTGTTTTTT.

The chain combines TRBV15 with TRBJ2-2, with 10 nucleotides matching TRBD1. The CDR3 contains 17 residues. Per the germline V gene, CDR1 is LNHNV and CDR2 is YYDKDF (reference sequence). With V trimmed by 3 bases and J by 5 bases, 9 bases remained unmatched. The CDR3 nucleotides read TGTGCCACCAGCAGGCCCCCGGGACAGGGGAGGACCGGGGAGCTGTTTTTT. Translating it yields CATSRPPGQGRTGELFF.

This clone was recorded only once. This chain joins TRBV5-4 and TRBJ2-5; 10 nucleotides line up with TRBD1. The J call may be mistaken, given a closer DNA end match to TRBJ2-7. Germline V gives CDR1 SGHNT, CDR2 YYREEE (reference sequence). This CDR3 is built from 14 residues. For the CDR3, the DNA is TGTGCCAGCAGCGCCGGGACAGGGGTTTACGAGCAGTACTTC. This sequence encodes CASSAGTGVYEQYF.

This chain uses TRBV5-6 with TRBJ1-5; D is perhaps TRBD1 (6 bases). V was pared by 0 bases and J by 5 bases, with 12 bases between. Germline V gives CDR1 SGHDT, CDR2 YYEEEE. The CDR3 is 15 residues long. The CDR3 nucleotides are TGTGCCAGCAGCTTGGCCGCAGGGGTGGATCAGCCCCAGCATTTT. It specifies CASSLAAGVDQPQHF.

This clone was recorded a few times. The chain links TRBV28 to TRBJ1-5; 9 positions agree with TRBD1. CDR1 is MDHEN and CDR2 is SYDVKM in the germline V gene. After removal of 3 bases from V and 3 bases from J, the junction contained 9 bases not matched to a gene. CDR3 size: 17 residues. The CDR3 bases are TGTGCCAGCAGTTTTTCGGGGGGGACAGGGAACAATCAGCCCCAGCATTTT. This sequence encodes CASSFSGGTGNNQPQHF.

This clone turned up a few times. The V gene is TRBV5-1, the J gene TRBJ2-5, with TRBD2 identical over 7 bases. V lost 1 base and J lost 5; bases outside the gene matches: 5. The CDR3 covers 14 residues. Germline lookup yields CDR1 SGHRS and CDR2 YFSETQ. CDR3 region: CASSLWGGSETQYF. Written as DNA, the CDR3 is TGCGCCAGCAGCTTGTGGGGGGGATCGGAGACCCAGTACTTC.

The J gene is TRBJ1-4, the V gene TRBV2; D is unclear. Germline V gene data show CDR1 as SNHLY and CDR2 as FYNNEI. Trimming shortened V by 7 bases and J by 7 bases, and 16 bases separated the two germline ends. This CDR3 contains 14 residues. DNA of the CDR3: TGTGCCAGCACAATCGGGGATGAGGGTGAAAAACTGTTTTTT. It is translated as CASTIGDEGEKLFF.

The genes are TRBV11-2 and TRBJ2-5; 8 bases match TRBD2. The CDR3 extends over 13 amino acids. CDR1 and CDR2 (germline): SGHAT, FQNNGV. The ends lost 8 bases at V and 2 bases at J; junction bases unmatched: 4. CDR3: CASGGGRQETQYF. In DNA, the CDR3 is TGTGCCAGCGGCGGGGGGCGGCAAGAGACCCAGTACTTC.

The chain combines TRBV7-9 with TRBJ1-1; no reliable D call. Trimming left V 5 bases short and J 3 bases short, with 25 bases between. Germline CDR1 reads SEHNR; CDR2 reads FQNEAQ (reference sequence). CDR3 size: 18 residues. The CDR3 DNA sequence: TGTGCCAGCAGCCCATCCCGTTTCATGTACCGTGAGGACACTGAAGCTTTCTTT. Its translation: CASSPSRFMYREDTEAFF.

The rearrangement uses TRBV5-6 and TRBJ2-1; TRBD2 matches 8 bases. The CDR3 sequence is 16 residues long. CDR1 SGHDT and CDR2 YYEEEE come from the germline V gene. V shed 3 bases and J 2 bases; nucleotides not matched to a gene: 7. The CDR3, as DNA: TGTGCCAGCAGCTCCCGTAGCGGGGCCACCTACAATGAGCAGTTCTTC. Protein product: CASSSRSGATYNEQFF.

This clone was seen only a few times. A junction boundary mismatches the germline segment, possibly from a read error. V is TRBV13 and J is TRBJ1-1, with D possibly TRBD1 on 6 matching bases. The CDR3 consists of 16 residues. Germline loops: CDR1 PRHDT, CDR2 FYEKMQ (reference sequence). Written as DNA, the CDR3 is TGTGCCAGCAGCACCTACAGGGAGCCCATGAACAGTGAAGCTTTCTTT. Encoded protein: CASSTYREPMNSEAFF.

The table lists this clone with a count of one. The chain uses TRBV15 and TRBJ1-1, with 8 bases identical to TRBD1. The V and J ends lost 5 bases and 2 bases, in that order; junction bases with no gene match: 7. From germline, CDR1 is LNHNV and CDR2 YYDKDF (reference sequence). This CDR3 is 15 amino acids long. Here the CDR3 reads CATSLQTGANTEAFF. As DNA, the CDR3 is TGTGCCACCAGCCTCCAGACAGGGGCTAACACTGAAGCTTTCTTT.

In DNA form, the CDR3 reads TGTGCCAGCAGCGTGGTGGGGGGGCTAGCGAAGTCCTACGAGCAGTACTTC. Protein product: CASSVVGGLAKSYEQYF. V usage is TRBV28 and J usage is TRBJ2-7; D possibly corresponds to TRBD2 (7 bases). CDR1 is MDHEN and CDR2 is SYDVKM in the germline V gene. Trimming shortened V by 6 bases and J by 1 base, and 22 bases separated the two germline ends. The CDR3 length is 17 residues.

This clone was recorded only once. This chain links TRBV6-1 with TRBJ2-7, with D possibly matching TRBD2 (7 bases). Germline CDR1 reads MNHNS; CDR2 reads SASEGT. The germline V and J ends were trimmed by 1 base and 1 base, with 14 bases remaining between them. This CDR3 spans 16 amino acids. Written as DNA, the CDR3 is TGTGCCAGCAGTGAAGAGGGGGGGGGAGGATCCTACGAGCAGTACTTC. Protein: CASSEEGGGGSYEQYF.

The DNA of the CDR3 is TGTGCCAGCAAACAGCTAAATGAAAAACTGTTTTTT. Protein sequence: CASKQLNEKLFF. V usage is TRBV28 and J usage is TRBJ1-4; D not resolved. CDR3 length equals 12 residues. V was shortened by 7 bases and J by 5 bases, with 8 bases between the two germline ends. Germline CDR1 reads MDHEN; CDR2 reads SYDVKM.